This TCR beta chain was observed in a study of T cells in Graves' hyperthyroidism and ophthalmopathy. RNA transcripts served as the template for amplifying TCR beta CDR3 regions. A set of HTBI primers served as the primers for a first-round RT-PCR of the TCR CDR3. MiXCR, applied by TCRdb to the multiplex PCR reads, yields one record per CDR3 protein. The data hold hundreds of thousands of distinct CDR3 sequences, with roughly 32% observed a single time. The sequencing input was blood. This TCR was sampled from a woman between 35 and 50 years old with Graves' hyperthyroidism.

CDR3 sequence: CASSTGLSAYEQYF. CDR3 nucleotide sequence: TGTGCCAGCAGCACGGGACTATCTGCCTACGAGCAGTACTTC. The V call is TRBV5-6, the J call TRBJ2-7; TRBD2 matches at 7 bases. CDR3 length: 14 residues. Germline CDR1 is SGHDT and CDR2 is YYEEEE. J gave up 2 bases and V 4 bases, and 6 bases lay outside the gene matches.